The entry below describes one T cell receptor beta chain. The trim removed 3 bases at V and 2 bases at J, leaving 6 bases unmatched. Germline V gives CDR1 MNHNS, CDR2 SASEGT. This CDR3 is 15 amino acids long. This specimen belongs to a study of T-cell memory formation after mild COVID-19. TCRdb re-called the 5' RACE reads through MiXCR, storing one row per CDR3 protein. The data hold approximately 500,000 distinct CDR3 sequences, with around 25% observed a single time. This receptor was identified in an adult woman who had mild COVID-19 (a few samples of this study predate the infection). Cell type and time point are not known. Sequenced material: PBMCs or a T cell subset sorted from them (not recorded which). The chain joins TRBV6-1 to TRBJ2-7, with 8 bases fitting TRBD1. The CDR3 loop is CASSEVGGQAYEQYF. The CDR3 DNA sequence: TGTGCCAGCAGTGAGGTGGGGGGACAGGCCTACGAGCAGTACTTC.